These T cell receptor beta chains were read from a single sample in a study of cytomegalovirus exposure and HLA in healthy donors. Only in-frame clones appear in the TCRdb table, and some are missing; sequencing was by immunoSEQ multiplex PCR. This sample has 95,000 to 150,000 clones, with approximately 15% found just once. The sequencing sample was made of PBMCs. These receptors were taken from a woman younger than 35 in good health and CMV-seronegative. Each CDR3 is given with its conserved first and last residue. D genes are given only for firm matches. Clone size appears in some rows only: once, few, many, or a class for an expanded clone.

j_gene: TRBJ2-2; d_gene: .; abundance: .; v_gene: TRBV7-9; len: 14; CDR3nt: TGTGCCAGCAGCCAAACAGGGAGACCCGGGGAGCTGTTTTTT; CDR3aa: CASSQTGRPGELFF
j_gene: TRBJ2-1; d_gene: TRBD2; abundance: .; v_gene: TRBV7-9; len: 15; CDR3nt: TGTGCCAGCAGCCATTCTAGCGGTTACGTCAATGAGCAGTTCTTC; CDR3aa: CASSHSSGYVNEQFF
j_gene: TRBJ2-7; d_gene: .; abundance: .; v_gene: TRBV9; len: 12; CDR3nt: TGTGCCAGCAGCGTAGATCGGGGCGAGCAGTACTTC; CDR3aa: CASSVDRGEQYF
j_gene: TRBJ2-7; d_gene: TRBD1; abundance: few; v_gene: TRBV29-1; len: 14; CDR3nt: TGCAGCGTTGGAGGGGGGACAGGGCCCTACGAGCAGTACTTC; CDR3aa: CSVGGGTGPYEQYF
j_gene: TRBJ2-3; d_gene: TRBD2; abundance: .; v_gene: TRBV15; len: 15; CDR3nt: TGTGCCACCAGCAACGGACTAGAGGGGCCAGATACGCAGTATTTT; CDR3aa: CATSNGLEGPDTQYF
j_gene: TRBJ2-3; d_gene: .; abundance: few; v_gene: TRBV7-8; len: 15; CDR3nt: TGTGCCAGCAGCCTGTCGGAGGGGCTCGCAGATACGCAGTATTTT; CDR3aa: CASSLSEGLADTQYF
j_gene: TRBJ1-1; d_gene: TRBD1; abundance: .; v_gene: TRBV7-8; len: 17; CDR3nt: TGTGCCAGCAGAAACTACGCCTACGACAGGGGCAACACTGAAGCTTTCTTT; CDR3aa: CASRNYAYDRGNTEAFF
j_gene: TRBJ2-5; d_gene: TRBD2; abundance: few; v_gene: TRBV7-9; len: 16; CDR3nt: TGTGCCAGCAGCTTCGGGACTAGCGGGAGAGGAGAGACCCAGTACTTC; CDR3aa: CASSFGTSGRGETQYF
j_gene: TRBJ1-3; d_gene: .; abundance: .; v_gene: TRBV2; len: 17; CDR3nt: TGTGCCAGCACCGGACAAAGATCGGGGGATTCTGGAAACACCATATATTTT; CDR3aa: CASTGQRSGDSGNTIYF
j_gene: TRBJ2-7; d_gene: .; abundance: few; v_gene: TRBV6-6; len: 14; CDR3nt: TGTGCCAGCAGTTCTGAGGGTGACTCCTACGAGCAGTACTTC; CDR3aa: CASSSEGDSYEQYF
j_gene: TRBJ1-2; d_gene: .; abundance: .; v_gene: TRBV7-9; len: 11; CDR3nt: TGTGCCAGCGGGGAGGATCAAGGCTACACCTTC; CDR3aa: CASGEDQGYTF
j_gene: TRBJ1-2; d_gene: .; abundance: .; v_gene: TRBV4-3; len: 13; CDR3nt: TGCGCCAGCAGCCAGATACCAGGGAATGGCTACACCTTC; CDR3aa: CASSQIPGNGYTF
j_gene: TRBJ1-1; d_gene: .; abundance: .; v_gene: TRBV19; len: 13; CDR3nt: TGTGCCAATGCGGTCCCGGAGGATACTGAAGCTTTCTTT; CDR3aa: CANAVPEDTEAFF
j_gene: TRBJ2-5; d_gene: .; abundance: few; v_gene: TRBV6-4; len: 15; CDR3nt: TGTGCCAGCAGTGAAACGGGAGATGCGGCGGAGACCCAGTACTTC; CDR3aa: CASSETGDAAETQYF
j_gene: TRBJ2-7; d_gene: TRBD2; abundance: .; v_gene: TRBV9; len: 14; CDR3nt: TGTGCCAGCAGCCCCAGCGGGGGAGCCTACGAGCAGTACTTC; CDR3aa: CASSPSGGAYEQYF
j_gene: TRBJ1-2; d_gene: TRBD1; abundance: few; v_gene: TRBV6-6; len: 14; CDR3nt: TGTGCCAGCAGTTTTCGGGGACAGGGGAATGGCTACACCTTC; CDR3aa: CASSFRGQGNGYTF
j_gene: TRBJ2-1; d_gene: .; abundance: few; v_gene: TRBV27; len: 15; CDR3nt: TGTGCCAGCACCTCCTGGGGGGGCATGCCCAATGAGCAGTTCTTC; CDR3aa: CASTSWGGMPNEQFF
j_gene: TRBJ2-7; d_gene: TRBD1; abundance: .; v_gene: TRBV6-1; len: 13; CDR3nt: TGTGCCAGCAGGTTGACAGGGGGCGGCGAGCAGTACTTC; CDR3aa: CASRLTGGGEQYF
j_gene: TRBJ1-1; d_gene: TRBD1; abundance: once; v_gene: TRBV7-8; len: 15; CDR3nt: TGTGCCAGCAGCTTAGCCAGGGGGGTGAACACTGAAGCTTTCTTT; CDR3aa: CASSLARGVNTEAFF
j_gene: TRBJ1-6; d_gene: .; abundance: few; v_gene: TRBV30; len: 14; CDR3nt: TGTGCCTGGAGGTTCGGACAGTATAATTCACCCCTCCACTTT; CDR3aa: CAWRFGQYNSPLHF
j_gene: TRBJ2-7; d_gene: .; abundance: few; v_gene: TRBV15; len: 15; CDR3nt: TGTGCCACCAGCAGAGGAAGCGGGCTCTCCTACGAGCAGTACTTC; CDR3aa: CATSRGSGLSYEQYF
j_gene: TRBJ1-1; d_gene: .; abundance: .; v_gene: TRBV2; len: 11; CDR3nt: TGTGCCAGCGGTAGTAACACTGAAGCTTTCTTT; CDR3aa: CASGSNTEAFF
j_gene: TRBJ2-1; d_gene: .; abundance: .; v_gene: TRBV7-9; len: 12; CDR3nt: TGTGCCAGCAGCTCCGCCCGGAATGAGCAGTTCTTC; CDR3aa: CASSSARNEQFF
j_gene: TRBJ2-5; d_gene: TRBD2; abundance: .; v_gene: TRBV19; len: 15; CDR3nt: TGTGCCAGTAGTCTCCGGGGGGGCCTCCAAGAGACCCAGTACTTC; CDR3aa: CASSLRGGLQETQYF
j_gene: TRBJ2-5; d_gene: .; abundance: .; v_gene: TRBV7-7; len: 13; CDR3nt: TGTGCTAGCAGCCTCTCAGGGCAAGAGACCCAGTACTTC; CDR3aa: CASSLSGQETQYF
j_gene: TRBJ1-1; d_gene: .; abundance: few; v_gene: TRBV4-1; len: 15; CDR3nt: TGCGCCAGCAGCCAAGGGTGGGGCGGGGACACTGAAGCTTTCTTT; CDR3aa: CASSQGWGGDTEAFF
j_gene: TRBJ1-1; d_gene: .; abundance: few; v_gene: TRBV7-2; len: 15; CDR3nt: TGTGCCAGCAGCTTAAAACTCCCTTGGAACACTGAAGCTTTCTTT; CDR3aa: CASSLKLPWNTEAFF
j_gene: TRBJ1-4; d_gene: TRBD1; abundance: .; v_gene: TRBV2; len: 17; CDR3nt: TGTGCCAGCAGTCAAGAGGGGACAGGGGTCGGGAGTGAAAAACTGTTTTTT; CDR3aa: CASSQEGTGVGSEKLFF
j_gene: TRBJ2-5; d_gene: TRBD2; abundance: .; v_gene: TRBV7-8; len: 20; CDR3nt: TGTGCCAGCAGCTTAAGGGCCTTGGGGGGGGTAACTAGGGCCCAAGAGACCCAGTACTTC; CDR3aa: CASSLRALGGVTRAQETQYF
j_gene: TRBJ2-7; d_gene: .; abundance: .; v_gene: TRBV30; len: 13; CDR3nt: TGTGCCTGGAGGCCATCTAACCCCTACGAGCAGTACTTC; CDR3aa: CAWRPSNPYEQYF
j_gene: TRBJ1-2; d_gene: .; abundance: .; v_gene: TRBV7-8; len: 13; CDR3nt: TGTGCCAGCAGCACAGGGACACACTATGGCTACACCTTC; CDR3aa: CASSTGTHYGYTF
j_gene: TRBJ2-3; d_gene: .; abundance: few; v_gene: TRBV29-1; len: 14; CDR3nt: TGCAGCGTTGATCCAGGGTCTGGCACAGATACGCAGTATTTT; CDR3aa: CSVDPGSGTDTQYF
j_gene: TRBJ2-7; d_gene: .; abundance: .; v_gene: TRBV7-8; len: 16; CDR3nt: TGTGCCAGCAGCAACCTCAGGGTCTCGAGCTCCTACGAGCAGTACTTC; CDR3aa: CASSNLRVSSSYEQYF
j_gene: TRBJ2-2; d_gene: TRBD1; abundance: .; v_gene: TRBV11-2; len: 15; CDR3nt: TGTGCCAGCAGCCCCGGGACAGCGAACACCGGGGAGCTGTTTTTT; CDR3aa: CASSPGTANTGELFF
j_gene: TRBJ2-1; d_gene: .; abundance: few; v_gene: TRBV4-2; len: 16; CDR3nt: TGTGCCAGCAGCCAAGAGGTGGGTAGAGCTGCGGACAAGCAGTTCTTC; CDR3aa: CASSQEVGRAADKQFF
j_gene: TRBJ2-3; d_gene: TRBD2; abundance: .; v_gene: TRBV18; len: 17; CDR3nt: TGTGCCAGCTCGTCGCTCCCTTCGGGGGGGCAGACGGATACGCAGTATTTT; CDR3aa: CASSSLPSGGQTDTQYF
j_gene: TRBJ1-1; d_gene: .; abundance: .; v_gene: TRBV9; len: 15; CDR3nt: TGTGCCAGCAGCGCGTGGGACAACCGATTCACTGAAGCTTTCTTT; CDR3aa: CASSAWDNRFTEAFF
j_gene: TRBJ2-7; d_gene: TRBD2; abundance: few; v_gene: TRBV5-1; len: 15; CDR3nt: TGCGCCAGCAGCTTGGCTAGCGGGAGGACCTACGAGCAGTACTTC; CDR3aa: CASSLASGRTYEQYF
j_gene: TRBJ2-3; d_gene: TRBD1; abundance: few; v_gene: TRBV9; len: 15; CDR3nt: TGTGCCAGCAGCATATACGGACAGGGACCAGATACGCAGTATTTT; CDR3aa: CASSIYGQGPDTQYF
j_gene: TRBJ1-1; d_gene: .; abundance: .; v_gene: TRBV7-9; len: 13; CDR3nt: TGTGCCAGCAGACCCACGGGGGGCACTGAAGCTTTCTTT; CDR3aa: CASRPTGGTEAFF